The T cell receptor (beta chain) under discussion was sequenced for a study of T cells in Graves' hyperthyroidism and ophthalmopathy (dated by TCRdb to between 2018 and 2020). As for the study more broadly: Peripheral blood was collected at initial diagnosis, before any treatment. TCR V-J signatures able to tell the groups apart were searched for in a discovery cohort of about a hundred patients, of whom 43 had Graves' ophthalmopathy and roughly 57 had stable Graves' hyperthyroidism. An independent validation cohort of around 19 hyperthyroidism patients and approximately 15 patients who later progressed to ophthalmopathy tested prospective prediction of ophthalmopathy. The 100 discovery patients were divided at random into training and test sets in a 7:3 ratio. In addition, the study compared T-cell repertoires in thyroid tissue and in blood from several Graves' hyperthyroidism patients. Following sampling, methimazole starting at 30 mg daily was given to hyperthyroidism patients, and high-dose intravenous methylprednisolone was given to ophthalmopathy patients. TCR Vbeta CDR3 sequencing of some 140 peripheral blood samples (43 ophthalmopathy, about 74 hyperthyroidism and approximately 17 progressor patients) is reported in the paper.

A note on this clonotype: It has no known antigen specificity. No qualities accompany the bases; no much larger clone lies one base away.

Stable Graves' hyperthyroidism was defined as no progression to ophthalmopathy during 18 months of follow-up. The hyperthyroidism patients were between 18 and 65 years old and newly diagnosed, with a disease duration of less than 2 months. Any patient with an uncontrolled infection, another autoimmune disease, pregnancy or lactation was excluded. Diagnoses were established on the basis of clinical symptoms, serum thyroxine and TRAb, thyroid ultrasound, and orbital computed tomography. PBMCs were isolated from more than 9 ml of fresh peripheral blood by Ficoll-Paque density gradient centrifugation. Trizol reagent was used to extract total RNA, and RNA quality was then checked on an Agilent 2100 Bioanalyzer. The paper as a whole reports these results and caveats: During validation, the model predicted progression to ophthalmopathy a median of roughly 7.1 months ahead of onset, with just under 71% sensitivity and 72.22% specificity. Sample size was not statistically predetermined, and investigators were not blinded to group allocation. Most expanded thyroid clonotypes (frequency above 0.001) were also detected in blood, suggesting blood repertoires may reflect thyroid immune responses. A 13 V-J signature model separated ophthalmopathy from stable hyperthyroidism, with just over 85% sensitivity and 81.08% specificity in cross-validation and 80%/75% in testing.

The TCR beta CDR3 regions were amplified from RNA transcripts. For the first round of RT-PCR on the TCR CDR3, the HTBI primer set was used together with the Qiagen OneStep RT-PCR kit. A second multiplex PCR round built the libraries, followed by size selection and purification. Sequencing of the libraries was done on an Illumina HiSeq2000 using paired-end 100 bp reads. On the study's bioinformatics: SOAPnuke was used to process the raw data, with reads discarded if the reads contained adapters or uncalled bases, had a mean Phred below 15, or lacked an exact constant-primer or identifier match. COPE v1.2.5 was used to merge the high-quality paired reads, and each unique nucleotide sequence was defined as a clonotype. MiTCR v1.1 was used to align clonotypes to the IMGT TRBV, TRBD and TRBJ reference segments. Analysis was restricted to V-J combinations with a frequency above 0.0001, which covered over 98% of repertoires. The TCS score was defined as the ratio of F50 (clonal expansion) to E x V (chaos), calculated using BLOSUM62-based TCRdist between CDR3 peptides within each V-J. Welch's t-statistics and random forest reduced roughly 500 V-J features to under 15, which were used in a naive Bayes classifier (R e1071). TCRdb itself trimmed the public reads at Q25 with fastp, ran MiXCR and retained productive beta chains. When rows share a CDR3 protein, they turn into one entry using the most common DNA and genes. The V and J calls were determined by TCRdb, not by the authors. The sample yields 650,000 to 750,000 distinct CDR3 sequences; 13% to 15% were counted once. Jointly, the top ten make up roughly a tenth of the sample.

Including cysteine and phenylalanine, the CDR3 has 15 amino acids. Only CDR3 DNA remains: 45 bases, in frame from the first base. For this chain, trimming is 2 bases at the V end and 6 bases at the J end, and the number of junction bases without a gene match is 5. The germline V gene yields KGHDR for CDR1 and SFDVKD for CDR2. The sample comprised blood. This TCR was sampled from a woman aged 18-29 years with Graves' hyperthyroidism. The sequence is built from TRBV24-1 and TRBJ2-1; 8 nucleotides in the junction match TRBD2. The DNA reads TGTGCCACCAGTGATTCCCAAGGACTAGCCAATGAGCAGTTCTTC. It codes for CATSDSQGLANEQFF.